The entry below gives a single TCR beta chain sequence along with its context. These data are taken from a study of cytomegalovirus exposure and HLA in healthy donors. Study in general: Researchers previously reported finding 100 million or so unique TCR beta sequences from 150 million to 200 million T cells.

PCR employed 60 Vbeta and 13 Jbeta primers. The data were produced by immunoSEQ multiplex PCR, yet TCRdb's version contains in-frame clones alone and is incomplete. The sample shows 150,000 to 200,000 clones, around 81% of them seen only once. V shed 8 bases, J shed 2 bases, and the junction held 10 bases outside the gene matches. This CDR3 spans 16 amino acids. Per the germline V gene, CDR1 is MDHEN and CDR2 is SYDVKM. The chain carries TRBV28 and TRBJ1-5, with 9 bases fitting TRBD1. The receptor comes from a man aged 18 to 30 in good health and CMV-seronegative. Sample: PBMCs. CDR3 sequence: CASHSYRTGGNQPQHF. The DNA of the CDR3 is TGTGCCAGCCATAGTTATAGGACAGGGGGCAATCAGCCCCAGCATTTT.